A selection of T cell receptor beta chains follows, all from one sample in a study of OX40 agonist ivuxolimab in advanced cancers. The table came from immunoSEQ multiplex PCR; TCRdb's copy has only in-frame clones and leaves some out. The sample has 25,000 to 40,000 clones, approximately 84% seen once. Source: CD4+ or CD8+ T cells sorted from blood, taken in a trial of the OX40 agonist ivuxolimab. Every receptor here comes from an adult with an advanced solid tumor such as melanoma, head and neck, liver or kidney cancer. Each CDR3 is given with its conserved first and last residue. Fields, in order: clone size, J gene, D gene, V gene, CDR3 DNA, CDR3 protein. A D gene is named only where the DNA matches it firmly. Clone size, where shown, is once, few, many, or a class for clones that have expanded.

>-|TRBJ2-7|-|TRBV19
TGTGCCAGTAGTATCGGACCAGGGACTGCCTACGAGCAGTACTTC
CASSIGPGTAYEQYF
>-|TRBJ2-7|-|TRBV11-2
TGTGCCAGCAGCTTAGTAGGTAATCCGGGGGAGCAGTACTTC
CASSLVGNPGEQYF
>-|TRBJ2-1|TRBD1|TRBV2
TGTGCCAGCAGTCCATCGACAGGGAATATCGATGAGCAGTTCTTC
CASSPSTGNIDEQFF
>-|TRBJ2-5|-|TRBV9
TGTGCCAGCAGCTATCCTCGGGACGGGGCCCAAGAGACCCAGTACTTC
CASSYPRDGAQETQYF
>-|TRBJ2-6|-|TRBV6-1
TGTGCCAGCAGTGATCCCCACGCCCTCGTGCTCTCTGGGGCCAACGTCCTGACTTTC
CASSDPHALVLSGANVLTF
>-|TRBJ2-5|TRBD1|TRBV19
TGTGCCAGTAGTTCCGCCCGGGACAGGGGACAAGAGACCCAGTACTTC
CASSSARDRGQETQYF
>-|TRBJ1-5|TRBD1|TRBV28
TGTGCCAGCTCAGGGGGCAGGCCCCAGCATTTT
CASSGGRPQHF
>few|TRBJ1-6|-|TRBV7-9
TGTGCCAGCAGCCTGACTGAATCCCCCCCACCCCTCCACTTT
CASSLTESPPPLHF
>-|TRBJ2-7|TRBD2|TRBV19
TGTGCCAGTAGTATAGCCCTGACTAGCGGGAGCCCCTACGAGCAGTACTTC
CASSIALTSGSPYEQYF
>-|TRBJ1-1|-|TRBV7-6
TGTGCCAGCAGCTTAACAGGCAGCGATAACACTGAAGCTTTCTTT
CASSLTGSDNTEAFF